The clone carrying this TCR beta chain was seen many times. The antigen is undetermined. V lost 2 bases and J lost 7, with 21 bases in between. CDR3 length: 17 residues. Germline values: CDR1 MNHNY, CDR2 SVGAGI (reference sequence). Subjects with ophthalmopathy showed a Clinical Activity Score no lower than 3, a NOSPECS grade no lower than 4, and a duration shorter than 3 months. This record comes from a study of T cells in Graves' hyperthyroidism and ophthalmopathy. General observations from the study: Within blood appeared most thyroid clonotypes that had expanded above 0.001. Ophthalmopathy and stable hyperthyroidism were told apart by a 13 V-J model.

TCR beta CDR3 regions were amplified from RNA transcripts. HTBI primers were employed in a first-round RT-PCR of the TCR CDR3. In TCRdb, the multiplex PCR reads were re-called with MiXCR into one record per CDR3 protein. The sample shows around 600,000 distinct CDR3 sequences, 12% to 15% of them seen only once. The sample was blood. This sequence originates from a woman between 18 and 30 years old with Graves' ophthalmopathy. This chain joins TRBV6-6 and TRBJ2-4, with no clear D. The CDR3 DNA is TGTGCCAGCAGTTACCGCCCGCAGCGCCGCGCGGAGAACATTCAGTACTTC. Translating it yields CASSYRPQRRAENIQYF.